This record covers a single T cell receptor (beta chain). The source of the sample is a study of graft-versus-host responses after intestinal transplantation. The CDR3 runs 13 residues. Germline CDR1 SGHAT, CDR2 FQNNGV. V was clipped by 6 bases and J by 8 bases; unmatched bases: 5. Only in-frame clones appear in the TCRdb table, and some are missing; sequencing was by immunoSEQ multiplex PCR. The profile shows tens of thousands of clones, 70% to 90% of them singletons. This sample comprised PBMCs, obtained 26 days after transplant. The V and J genes are TRBV11-2 and TRBJ1-5; 9 bases align to TRBD1. This TCR was recovered from a human patient who received an intestinal transplant, so some T cells may come from the graft donor. CDR3 loop: CASSSGTGKPQHF. The CDR3 DNA sequence: TGTGCCAGCAGTTCAGGGACAGGGAAGCCCCAGCATTTT.